The clone carrying this T cell receptor beta chain showed up just a few times. Its antigen is unknown. V was pared by 3 bases and J by 9 bases, with 7 bases of the junction left unmatched. From germline, CDR1 is SEHNR and CDR2 FQNEAQ (reference sequence). The CDR3 is 15 residues long. This entry is derived from a study of T cells in Graves' hyperthyroidism and ophthalmopathy. General observations from the study: Blood also showed most of the thyroid clonotypes that were expanded above 0.001.

The CDR3 regions of TCR beta were amplified from RNA transcripts. The study used the HTBI primer set for a first-round RT-PCR of the TCR CDR3. TCRdb reprocessed the multiplex PCR reads with MiXCR, giving one entry per CDR3 protein. The top ten hold roughly 8% of the sample, which has roughly 740,000 distinct CDR3 sequences, around 17% seen once. Over 18 months, lack of ophthalmopathy progression marked Graves' hyperthyroidism as stable. The chain carries TRBV7-9 and TRBJ2-1, with 11 bases that match TRBD2. This TCR was sampled from a man between 18 and 29 years old with Graves' hyperthyroidism. The sample comprised blood. The DNA of the CDR3 is TGTGCCAGCAGCTTTAGCGGGAGGGCCGGGGGTGAGCAGTTCTTC. Residues: CASSFSGRAGGEQFF.